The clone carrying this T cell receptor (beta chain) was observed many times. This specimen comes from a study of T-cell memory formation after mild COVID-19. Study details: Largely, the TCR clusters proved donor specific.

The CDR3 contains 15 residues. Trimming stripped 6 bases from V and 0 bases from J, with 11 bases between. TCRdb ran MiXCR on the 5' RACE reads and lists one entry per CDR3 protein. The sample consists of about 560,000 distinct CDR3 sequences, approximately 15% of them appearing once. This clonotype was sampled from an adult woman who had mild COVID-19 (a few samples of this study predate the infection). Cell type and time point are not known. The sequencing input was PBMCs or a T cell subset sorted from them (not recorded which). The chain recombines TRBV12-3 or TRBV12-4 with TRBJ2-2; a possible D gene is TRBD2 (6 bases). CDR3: CASSHGTANTGELFF. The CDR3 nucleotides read TGTGCCAGCAGCCATGGGACTGCGAACACCGGGGAGCTGTTTTTT.